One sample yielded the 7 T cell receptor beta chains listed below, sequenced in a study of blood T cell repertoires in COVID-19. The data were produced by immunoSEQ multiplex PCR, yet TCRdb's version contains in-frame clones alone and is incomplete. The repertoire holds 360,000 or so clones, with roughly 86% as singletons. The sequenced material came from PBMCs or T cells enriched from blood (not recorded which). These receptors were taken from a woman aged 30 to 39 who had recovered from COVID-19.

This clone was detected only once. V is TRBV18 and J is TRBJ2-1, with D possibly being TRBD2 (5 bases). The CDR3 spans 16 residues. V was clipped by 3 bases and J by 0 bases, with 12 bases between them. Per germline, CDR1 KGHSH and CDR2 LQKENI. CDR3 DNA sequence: TGTGCCAGCTCACCCGGGGAAGCCCGCTCCTACAATGAGCAGTTCTTC. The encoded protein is CASSPGEARSYNEQFF.

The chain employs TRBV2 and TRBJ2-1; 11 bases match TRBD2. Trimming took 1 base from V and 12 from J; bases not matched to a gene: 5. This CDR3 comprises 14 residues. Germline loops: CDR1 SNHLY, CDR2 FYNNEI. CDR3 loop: CASSEGLAGFGQFF. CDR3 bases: TGTGCCAGCAGTGAAGGACTAGCGGGGTTCGGGCAGTTCTTC.

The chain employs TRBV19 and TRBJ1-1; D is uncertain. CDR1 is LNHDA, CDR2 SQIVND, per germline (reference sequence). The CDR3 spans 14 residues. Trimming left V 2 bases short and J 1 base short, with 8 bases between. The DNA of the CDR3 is TGTGCCAGTAGTATAAATTCCAGGAACACTGAAGCTTTCTTT. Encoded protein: CASSINSRNTEAFF.

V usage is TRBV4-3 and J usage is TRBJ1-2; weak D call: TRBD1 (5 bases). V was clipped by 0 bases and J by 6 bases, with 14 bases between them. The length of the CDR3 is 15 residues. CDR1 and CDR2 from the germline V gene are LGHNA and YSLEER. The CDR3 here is CASSQEPSREHGYTF. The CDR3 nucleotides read TGCGCCAGCAGCCAAGAACCCTCCAGGGAACATGGCTACACCTTC.

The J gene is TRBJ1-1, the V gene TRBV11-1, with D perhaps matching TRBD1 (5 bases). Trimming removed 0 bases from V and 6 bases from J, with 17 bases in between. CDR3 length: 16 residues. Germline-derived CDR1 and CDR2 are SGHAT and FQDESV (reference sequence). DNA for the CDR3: TGTGCCAGCAGCTTAGCCAGACAGCTACCCCAGCCTGAAGCTTTCTTT. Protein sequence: CASSLARQLPQPEAFF.

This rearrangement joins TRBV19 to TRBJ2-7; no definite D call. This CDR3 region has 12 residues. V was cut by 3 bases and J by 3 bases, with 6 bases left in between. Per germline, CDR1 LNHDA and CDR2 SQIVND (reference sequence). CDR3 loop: CASSMGRYEQYF. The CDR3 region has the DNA TGTGCCAGTAGTATGGGCCGCTACGAGCAGTACTTC.

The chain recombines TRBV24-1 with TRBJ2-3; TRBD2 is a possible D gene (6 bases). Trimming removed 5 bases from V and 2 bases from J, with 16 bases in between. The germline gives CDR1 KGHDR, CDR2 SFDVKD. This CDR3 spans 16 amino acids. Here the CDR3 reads CATSGYAGRDTDTQYF. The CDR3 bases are TGTGCCACCAGTGGGTATGCGGGACGAGACACAGATACGCAGTATTTT.